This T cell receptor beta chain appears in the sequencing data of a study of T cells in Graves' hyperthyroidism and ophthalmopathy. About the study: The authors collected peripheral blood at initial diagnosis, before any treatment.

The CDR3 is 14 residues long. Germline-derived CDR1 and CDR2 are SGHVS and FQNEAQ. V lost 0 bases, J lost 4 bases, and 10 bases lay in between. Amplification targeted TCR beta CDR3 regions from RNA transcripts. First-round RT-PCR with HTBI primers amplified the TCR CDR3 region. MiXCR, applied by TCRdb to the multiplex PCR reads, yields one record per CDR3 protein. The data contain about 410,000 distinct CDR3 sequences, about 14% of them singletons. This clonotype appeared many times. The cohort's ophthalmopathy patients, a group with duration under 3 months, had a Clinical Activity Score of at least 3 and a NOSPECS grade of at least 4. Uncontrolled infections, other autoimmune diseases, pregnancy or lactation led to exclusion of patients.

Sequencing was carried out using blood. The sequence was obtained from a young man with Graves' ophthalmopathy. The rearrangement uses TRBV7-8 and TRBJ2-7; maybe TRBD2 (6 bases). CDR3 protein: CASSLAGSGYEQYF. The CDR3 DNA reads TGTGCCAGCAGCTTAGCGGGTAGCGGATACGAGCAGTACTTC.